The rows below give T cell receptor beta chains drawn from one sample of a study of control samples from healthy donors and cancer patients. Method: immunoSEQ multiplex PCR; TCRdb's copy keeps in-frame clones and lacks some. The data contain fewer than 100,000 clones, about four fifths of them seen just once; the ten biggest clones take up about 2%. The sequenced material came from blood. These receptor sequences come from a man aged 55 to 70 in good health. Each CDR3 is given with its conserved first and last residue. A D gene is named only where the DNA matches it firmly. Size tells how often a clone was seen (once, few, many) or the class of an expanded clone, and some rows leave it out.

clone_size | j_call | d_call | v_call | cdr3_aa | cdr3_nt
. | TRBJ1-2 | . | TRBV3-1/TRBV3-2 | CASSSNYGYTF | TGTGCCAGCAGTTCTAACTATGGCTACACCTTC
medium-sized | TRBJ2-1 | TRBD1 | TRBV7-9 | CAIPTGTGGFNEQFF | TGTGCCATCCCCACCGGGACAGGTGGTTTCAATGAGCAGTTCTTC
. | TRBJ1-4 | TRBD1 | TRBV9 | CASSATGTGTEKLFF | TGTGCCAGCAGTGCCACCGGGACAGGGACTGAAAAACTGTTTTTT
once | TRBJ2-7 | TRBD2 | TRBV30 | CAWSRGGSIDEQYF | TGTGCCTGGAGTAGGGGAGGGAGCATTGACGAGCAGTACTTC
. | TRBJ2-7 | . | TRBV19 | CASSIVIGVNYEQYF | TGTGCCAGTAGTATTGTCATTGGGGTTAACTACGAGCAGTACTTC
. | TRBJ1-1 | . | TRBV10-2 | CASSDPRDNTEAFF | TGCGCCAGCAGTGACCCGAGAGATAACACTGAAGCTTTCTTT
few | TRBJ2-2 | . | TRBV29-1 | CSGDTPNTGELFF | TGCAGCGGCGACACACCGAACACCGGGGAGCTGTTTTTT
. | TRBJ2-1 | TRBD2 | TRBV9 | CASSVVGGANNEQFF | TGTGCCAGCAGCGTAGTCGGGGGGGCGAACAATGAGCAGTTCTTC
. | TRBJ1-1 | TRBD1 | TRBV30 | CASLQGSTEAFF | TGTGCCAGCCTACAGGGGAGCACTGAAGCTTTCTTT
. | TRBJ2-2 | . | TRBV28 | CASSSTYRATGELFF | TGTGCCAGCAGTTCGACTTACAGGGCCACCGGGGAGCTGTTTTTT
. | TRBJ1-4 | TRBD1 | TRBV7-9 | CASSGIRQGRWDEKLFF | TGTGCCAGCAGCGGGATTAGACAGGGACGCTGGGATGAAAAACTGTTTTTT